A selection of T cell receptor beta chains follows, all from one sample in a study of blood T cell repertoires in COVID-19. Some clones are missing from TCRdb's copy, which holds only in-frame ones; the method was immunoSEQ multiplex PCR. The sample lists 490,000 or so clones; around 85% were seen once. What was sequenced was PBMCs or T cells enriched from blood (not recorded which). The receptors come from a woman aged 55-70 years who had recovered from COVID-19. The CDR3 runs from the conserved cysteine through the conserved F or W. Each record gives: CDR3 DNA, CDR3 protein, clone size, CDR3 length, J gene, V gene, D gene. A D gene is named only where the DNA matches it firmly. Not all rows give a size; the values are once, few, many and, for expanded clones, a class.

TGCAGCGTTTCGAGCTCCTACAATGAGCAGTTCTTC | CSVSSSYNEQFF | . | 12 | TRBJ2-1 | TRBV29-1 | .
TGTGCCTGGGGTGGGACAGGTGGCGAGCAGTACTTC | CAWGGTGGEQYF | . | 12 | TRBJ2-7 | TRBV30 | TRBD1
TGTGCCAGCAGCCTCGAGGGGGGGCTCACTGAAGCTTTCTTT | CASSLEGGLTEAFF | . | 14 | TRBJ1-1 | TRBV11-3 | .
TGTGCCAGCAGTTCCTACAGGGGGGCGAGCTCTGAAGCTTTCTTT | CASSSYRGASSEAFF | . | 15 | TRBJ1-1 | TRBV27 | TRBD1
TGTGCCAGCAGCGCAGATATTATAAGCAGGGCGAACACTGAAGCTTTCTTT | CASSADIISRANTEAFF | . | 17 | TRBJ1-1 | TRBV7-2 | .
TGTGCCAGCAGCCAAGGAGACAATGAGCAGTTCTTC | CASSQGDNEQFF | . | 12 | TRBJ2-1 | TRBV3-1/TRBV3-2 | .
TGTGCCAGCAGTACCCGGCGAGGGGGAAACACTGAAGCTTTCTTT | CASSTRRGGNTEAFF | . | 15 | TRBJ1-1 | TRBV28 | .
TGTGCCAGCAGCCGGGGGGGGTACGAGCAGTACTTC | CASSRGGYEQYF | . | 12 | TRBJ2-7 | TRBV5-8 | TRBD2
TGTGCCAGCAGCCAAGACCGGACAACCCGAGATACGCAGTATTTT | CASSQDRTTRDTQYF | . | 15 | TRBJ2-3 | TRBV3-1/TRBV3-2 | .
TGTGCCAGCAGCTTCCGGGACAGCTCCTACGAGCAGTACTTC | CASSFRDSSYEQYF | . | 14 | TRBJ2-7 | TRBV7-8 | TRBD1
TGTGCCAGCAGTTATATGGGCTGGATAAGGGGGGAAGCTTTCTTT | CASSYMGWIRGEAFF | . | 15 | TRBJ1-1 | TRBV6-5 | .
TGTGCCAGCAGCTTCGGCGGGGGGGTTAGCACAGATACGCAGTATTTT | CASSFGGGVSTDTQYF | . | 16 | TRBJ2-3 | TRBV5-4 | TRBD2
TGTGCCAGTAGTATTGCCTCAGGGGAGCGCTATGGCTACACCTTC | CASSIASGERYGYTF | few | 15 | TRBJ1-2 | TRBV19 | .
TGTGCCAGCAGTTACAGGGTGCGTCAGCCCCAGCATTTT | CASSYRVRQPQHF | . | 13 | TRBJ1-5 | TRBV21-1 | .
TGTGCCAGCAGTCCCGGGACAGGGGGCAGTTATGGCTACACCTTC | CASSPGTGGSYGYTF | . | 15 | TRBJ1-2 | TRBV2 | TRBD1
TGTGCCAGCAGTGCGGGGAAGGAAATTTATAGCAATCAGCCCCAGCATTTT | CASSAGKEIYSNQPQHF | . | 17 | TRBJ1-5 | TRBV6-1 | .
TGTGCCAGCAGCAGACGGGACACCCCAAACGAAAAACTGTTTTTT | CASSRRDTPNEKLFF | . | 15 | TRBJ1-4 | TRBV7-9 | .
TGTGCCAGTAGTATTTGGGACAGGGTTAACGAGCAGTACTTC | CASSIWDRVNEQYF | . | 14 | TRBJ2-7 | TRBV19 | TRBD1
TGTGCCAGTAGTATAGGCCGGACAGGGGTTAGCAATCAGCCCCAGCATTTT | CASSIGRTGVSNQPQHF | . | 17 | TRBJ1-5 | TRBV19 | TRBD1
TGCAGCGTTGTGGACGGGGACACTGAAGCTTTCTTT | CSVVDGDTEAFF | . | 12 | TRBJ1-1 | TRBV29-1 | .
TGCGCCAGCAGCTCGTACACTAGCGGGGGGGAGCAGTTCTTC | CASSSYTSGGEQFF | . | 14 | TRBJ2-1 | TRBV5-1 | TRBD2
TGTGCCAGCAGCCTAAGACGGGCTAGCGGTGCCTACGAGCAGTACTTC | CASSLRRASGAYEQYF | few | 16 | TRBJ2-7 | TRBV4-2 | TRBD2
TGTGCCAGTAGGCTGACAGGGGAGGGGTACAATGAGCAGTTCTTC | CASRLTGEGYNEQFF | . | 15 | TRBJ2-1 | TRBV19 | .
TGCGCCAGCAGCTTGGCACAGGGGGCCACTGAAGCTTTCTTT | CASSLAQGATEAFF | once | 14 | TRBJ1-1 | TRBV5-1 | TRBD1
TGTGCCACCAGTGATTTGAGGGGCAGGGGATACAATGAGCAGTTCTTC | CATSDLRGRGYNEQFF | . | 16 | TRBJ2-1 | TRBV24-1 | .
TGCGCCAGCAGAGACAGTATCAATCAGCCCCAGCATTTT | CASRDSINQPQHF | . | 13 | TRBJ1-5 | TRBV5-1 | .
TGTGCCAGCAGCCCAGACCGGTTTTGGTCGCAGTATTTT | CASSPDRFWSQYF | few | 13 | TRBJ2-3 | TRBV14 | .
TGTGCCAGCAAACAACCGGGACAGGGGGCCGAATACGAGCAGTACTTC | CASKQPGQGAEYEQYF | . | 16 | TRBJ2-7 | TRBV27 | TRBD1
TGTGCCAGCAGCTTATCCGTCGTTCCAGGGACTGAAGCTTTCTTT | CASSLSVVPGTEAFF | . | 15 | TRBJ1-1 | TRBV7-8 | .
TGTGCCAGCAGGGGCGGAGAGGGAGCCAAAAACATTCAGTACTTC | CASRGGEGAKNIQYF | . | 15 | TRBJ2-4 | TRBV3-1/TRBV3-2 | .
TGCGCCAGCAGCCAATGGGGTGGGGCTAGCGGCCGCACAGATACGCAGTATTTT | CASSQWGGASGRTDTQYF | . | 18 | TRBJ2-3 | TRBV4-1 | TRBD2
TGCGCCAGCAGCGCTCCTCGGGGACTAGATAACACCGGGGAGCTGTTTTTT | CASSAPRGLDNTGELFF | . | 17 | TRBJ2-2 | TRBV5-1 | TRBD2
TGTGCCAGCAGTTACTTGGGACTAGCGGGTTCCTCCTCCTACAATGAGCAGTTCTTC | CASSYLGLAGSSSYNEQFF | . | 19 | TRBJ2-1 | TRBV6-2/TRBV6-3 | TRBD2
TGCGCCAGCACAGCCGCGAGTGAGGGGACTTACAATGAGCAGTTCTTC | CASTAASEGTYNEQFF | . | 16 | TRBJ2-1 | TRBV5-1 | .
TGTGCCACCGCGGGGGTAAGCACCGGGGAGCTGTTTTTT | CATAGVSTGELFF | . | 13 | TRBJ2-2 | TRBV24-1 | TRBD2
TGCGCCAGCAGCCTTATCGACAGTGGGGAGACCCAGTACTTC | CASSLIDSGETQYF | . | 14 | TRBJ2-5 | TRBV5-1 | .
TGTGCCAGCAGTAGACAGAGCTTTAATTCACCCCTCCACTTT | CASSRQSFNSPLHF | . | 14 | TRBJ1-6 | TRBV6-5 | .
TGTGCCACCAGCAGGGCCGGGACAGGGGACGAGCAGTACTTC | CATSRAGTGDEQYF | . | 14 | TRBJ2-7 | TRBV15 | TRBD1
TGTGCCAGCAGTTCCCGAGGTAGCGGCCCAAGAGGAAAGACCCAGTACTTC | CASSSRGSGPRGKTQYF | few | 17 | TRBJ2-5 | TRBV28 | .
TGCAGCGCTGGGGGCGCGGGCAAAAACATTCAGTACTTC | CSAGGAGKNIQYF | . | 13 | TRBJ2-4 | TRBV29-1 | .
TGTGCCAGCAGCTTAAAAGGGGGCACTGAAGCTTTCTTT | CASSLKGGTEAFF | . | 13 | TRBJ1-1 | TRBV7-8 | .
TGTGCCAGCAGTTTATACGGGGTTATGAACACTGAAGCTTTCTTT | CASSLYGVMNTEAFF | . | 15 | TRBJ1-1 | TRBV28 | .
TGTGCCAGCAGCAAACCTTCAAAGGACAGGAGACTTTATAATTCACCCCTCCACTTT | CASSKPSKDRRLYNSPLHF | . | 19 | TRBJ1-6 | TRBV21-1 | .
TGTGCCACCAGTACCTACAGGGTAGGGGAGCAGTACTTC | CATSTYRVGEQYF | once | 13 | TRBJ2-7 | TRBV15 | .
TGTGCCAGCTCACCGTCGGACAGGGGGCAAACCTCCATAGCCAAAAACATTCAGTACTTC | CASSPSDRGQTSIAKNIQYF | . | 20 | TRBJ2-4 | TRBV18 | TRBD1
TGTGCCAGCAGCTTGACCCCCAGGGGGGAAACTTACGAGCAGTACTTC | CASSLTPRGETYEQYF | . | 16 | TRBJ2-7 | TRBV7-6 | .
TGTGCCAGTACAGGGGCCCCCAATCAGCCCCAGCATTTT | CASTGAPNQPQHF | . | 13 | TRBJ1-5 | TRBV5-5 | TRBD1
TGTGCCAGCAGCCCTACAGGGGATAGCAATCAGCCCCAGCATTTT | CASSPTGDSNQPQHF | . | 15 | TRBJ1-5 | TRBV7-9 | TRBD1
TGTGCCAGCAGTGAATGGTGGAGGGACGTCGGGGAGCTGTTTTTT | CASSEWWRDVGELFF | . | 15 | TRBJ2-2 | TRBV2 | .
TGTGCCAGCAGCTTAGTGCTTGGGCAGGGAAGTTACAATGAGCAGTTCTTC | CASSLVLGQGSYNEQFF | . | 17 | TRBJ2-1 | TRBV13 | .
TGTGCTAGTGGATCCGGACAGGGCCGGAACACTGAAGCTTTCTTT | CASGSGQGRNTEAFF | few | 15 | TRBJ1-1 | TRBV12-5 | TRBD1
TGTGCCAGCAGCCAGGGTGGTGGGGTTTCCTACAATGAGCAGTTCTTC | CASSQGGGVSYNEQFF | . | 16 | TRBJ2-1 | TRBV5-4 | .
TGTGCCAGCAGCTCGGTCCTCAACTCGTACAATGAGCAGTTCTTC | CASSSVLNSYNEQFF | few | 15 | TRBJ2-1 | TRBV5-5 | .
TGTGCCACCTCTGCACAAAGAAACACTGAAGCTTTCTTT | CATSAQRNTEAFF | . | 13 | TRBJ1-1 | TRBV15 | .
TGTGCCAGTAGTATAGGAGCCCCTTGGACAGGGGCTTATTCACCCCTCCACTTT | CASSIGAPWTGAYSPLHF | . | 18 | TRBJ1-6 | TRBV19 | TRBD1